The 12 T cell receptor beta chains presented below share a single source sample, sequenced in a study of HIV-infected patients and healthy controls. The repertoire came from unfractionated whole blood and reflected all unsorted peripheral T cells. About 480 ng RNA was reverse transcribed with alpha and beta constant-region primers. Alpha and beta chain libraries were made separately by chain-specific third strand synthesis with multiplexing indices. TCRdb independently ran MiXCR on the 5' RACE reads; one entry per CDR3 protein. This table has about 15,000 distinct CDR3 sequences, about 7% appearing once. Sequencing was carried out using blood. These receptors came from an adult in good health.

This clonotype ranks as medium-sized (0.01 to 0.1%). The chain joins TRBV4-2 to TRBJ2-1, with unresolved D. This CDR3 has 17 residues. Trimming took off 0 bases at V and 2 bases at J, with 14 bases between the two ends. Germline CDR1 reads LGHNA; CDR2 reads YNFKEQ. The CDR3 DNA sequence: TGTGCCAGCAGCCAAGATGGGGAAGCGACCCCCTACAATGAGCAGTTCTTC. Its protein is CASSQDGEATPYNEQFF.

This clonotype was seen a few times. Being one base from a much bigger clone, this may be a read error. This chain connects TRBV5-4 to TRBJ2-7; 7 nucleotides line up with TRBD1. This CDR3 has 13 amino acids. Germline V gene sequence: CDR1 SGHNT, CDR2 YYREEE (reference sequence). The CDR3 region is CVSSSGQSGEQYF. The CDR3 DNA reads TGTGTCAGCAGCTCGGGACAGTCAGGAGAGCAGTACTTC. Full variable domain (outside the CDR3, taken from reference TRBV5-4 and TRBJ2-7): ETGVTQSPTHLIKTRGQQVTLRCSSQSGHNTVSWYQQALGQGPQFIFQYYREEENGRGNFPPRFSGLQFPNYSSELNVNALELDDSALYLCVSSSGQSGEQYFGPGTRLTVT.

This clonotype occurred many times. The rearrangement links TRBV6-2 or TRBV6-3 to TRBJ1-6, with a possible D match to TRBD1 (5 bases). Per germline, CDR1 MNHEY and CDR2 SVGEGT. This CDR3 has 14 residues. V lost 6 bases and J lost 6, with 12 bases in between. The CDR3 loop is CASRNDRANSPLHF. CDR3 nucleotides: TGTGCCAGCAGAAACGACAGAGCTAATTCACCCCTCCACTTT.

Ten or more counts support this clonotype. The chain links TRBV7-2 to TRBJ1-4; 8 bases map to TRBD1. This CDR3 has 15 amino acids. Germline CDR1 is SGHTA and CDR2 is FQGNSA. V was clipped by 5 bases and J by 2 bases; unmatched bases: 4. CDR3 DNA: TGTGCCAGCAGCCCAGACAGGGGCACTAATGAAAAACTGTTTTTT. Translation gives CASSPDRGTNEKLFF.

The table lists this clonotype with many counts. This chain links TRBV28 with TRBJ2-4, with no clear D. CDR3 length: 16 amino acids. Germline V gene lookup returns CDR1 MDHEN and CDR2 SYDVKM. The V gene lost 4 bases and the J gene lost 1 base, with 14 bases spanning the gap. The DNA for the CDR3 is TGTGCCAGCAGTTCGTCTTCGACCGGGGCCAAAAACATTCAGTACTTC. This gives the protein CASSSSSTGAKNIQYF.

This clonotype was found many times. DNA of the CDR3: TGTGCCAGCAGCGGACCTACGGGGCCAACTGAAGCTTTCTTT. Translation gives CASSGPTGPTEAFF. V usage is TRBV4-2 and J usage is TRBJ1-1; D may be TRBD1 (5 bases). V dropped 5 bases and J dropped 5 bases, with 15 bases sitting between them. Germline V gene sequence: CDR1 LGHNA, CDR2 YNFKEQ. The CDR3 sequence is 14 residues long.

This clonotype appeared many times. The J gene is TRBJ2-5, the V gene TRBV18; TRBD2 might be the D (5 bases). CDR3 size: 16 residues. V was trimmed by 6 bases and J by 0 bases, leaving 17 bases between them. The germline V gene encodes CDR1 KGHSH and CDR2 LQKENI. The CDR3 region has the DNA TGTGCCAGCTCCCCGACGGCAACTAGGTACCAAGAGACCCAGTACTTC. The encoded protein is CASSPTATRYQETQYF.

The rearrangement links TRBV7-9 to TRBJ1-4; D is ambiguous. The CDR3 runs to 15 residues. Germline V gene lookup returns CDR1 SEHNR and CDR2 FQNEAQ (reference sequence). Trimming took off 1 base at V and 0 bases at J, with 6 bases between the two ends. CDR3: CASSLGPSTNEKLFF. The CDR3 DNA sequence: TGTGCCAGCAGCTTAGGACCCTCAACTAATGAAAAACTGTTTTTT.

The table lists this clonotype with many counts. CDR3 protein: CASSPASSTDTQYF. The CDR3 nucleotides read TGTGCCAGCAGCCCGGCCTCTAGCACAGATACGCAGTATTTT. The V call is TRBV7-2, the J call TRBJ2-3; D unclear. The CDR3 is made up of 14 amino acids. Germline V gives CDR1 SGHTA, CDR2 FQGNSA. The V end lost 5 bases, the J end lost 0 bases, and 9 bases lay between the germline ends.

This clonotype was detected ten times or more. V gene TRBV12-3 or TRBV12-4 combines with J gene TRBJ2-1; D unclear. The CDR3 extends over 16 amino acids. The ends were cut back, 0 bases at V and 2 bases at J, with 11 bases in the middle. The CDR3 spells CASSLAGPGAYNEQFF. The DNA for the CDR3 is TGTGCCAGCAGTTTAGCTGGCCCCGGCGCCTACAATGAGCAGTTCTTC.

This chain connects TRBV25-1 to TRBJ2-7, with 9 bases that match TRBD1. J lost 3 bases, V lost 5 bases, and 11 bases had no gene match. This CDR3 contains 16 residues. Germline V gives CDR1 MGHDK, CDR2 SYGVNS. The CDR3 DNA follows: TGTGCCAGCAGTCCCACCCTCGGGACAGGGAACTACGAGCAGTACTTC. This codes for CASSPTLGTGNYEQYF.

This clonotype ranks as medium-sized. As DNA, the CDR3 is TGCAGCGTTGAAAAGGTTCTGGACACTGAAGCTTTCTTT. It codes for CSVEKVLDTEAFF. V usage is TRBV29-1 and J usage is TRBJ1-1; D ambiguous. CDR1 and CDR2 from the germline V gene are SQVTM and ANQGSEA. This CDR3 has 13 residues. V was cut by 2 bases and J by 3 bases, with 10 bases left in between.